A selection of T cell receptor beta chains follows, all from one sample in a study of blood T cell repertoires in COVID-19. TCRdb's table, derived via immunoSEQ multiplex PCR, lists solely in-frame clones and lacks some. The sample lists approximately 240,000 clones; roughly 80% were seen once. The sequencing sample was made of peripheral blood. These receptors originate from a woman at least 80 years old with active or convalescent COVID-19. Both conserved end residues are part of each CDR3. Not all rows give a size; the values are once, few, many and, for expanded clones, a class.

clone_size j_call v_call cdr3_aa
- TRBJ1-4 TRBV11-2 CASSLDRVGNEKLFF
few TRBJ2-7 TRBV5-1 CASSPGQGAYEQYF
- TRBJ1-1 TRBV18 CASSPQGPATNTEAFF
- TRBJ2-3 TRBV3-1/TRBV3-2 CASSQDGTSTSTDTQYF
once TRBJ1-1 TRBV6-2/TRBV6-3 CASSMTGGRGEAFF
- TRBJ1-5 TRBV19 CASSIGTTGGRQPQHF
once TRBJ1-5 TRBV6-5 CASRGSNQPQHF
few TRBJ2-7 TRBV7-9 CASSLGGSSSYEQYF
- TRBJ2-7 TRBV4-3 CASSQDGRGREGNYEQYF
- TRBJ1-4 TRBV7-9 CASSLVSTNEKLFF
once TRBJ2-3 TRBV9 CASSVGTARDTQYF
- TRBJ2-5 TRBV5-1 CASSELSGSGETQYF
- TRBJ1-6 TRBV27 CASSPTGYNSPLHF
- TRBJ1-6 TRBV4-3 CASSQDSQGHSPLHF
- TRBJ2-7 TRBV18 CASSPFGQAGHYEQYF
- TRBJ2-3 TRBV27 CASSFRDRTSTDTQYF
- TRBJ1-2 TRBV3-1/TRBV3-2 CASSQVPRSGNGYTF
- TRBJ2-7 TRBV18 CASSPGLGNEQYF
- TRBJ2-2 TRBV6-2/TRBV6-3 CASSYSRGWSGELFF
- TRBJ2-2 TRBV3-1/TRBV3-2 CANLARGPGELFF
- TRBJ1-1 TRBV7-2 CASSLGGLGNTEAFF
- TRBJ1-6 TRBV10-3 CAISGPAENSPLHF
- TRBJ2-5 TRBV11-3 CASSPDDRGRETQYF
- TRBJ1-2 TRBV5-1 CASSLAFQEGYTF
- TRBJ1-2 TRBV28 CASTRARQGDYGYTF
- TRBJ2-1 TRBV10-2 CASSGTSYVDEQFF
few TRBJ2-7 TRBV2 CASEGSTLEWEQYF
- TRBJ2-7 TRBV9 CASSVEGQGTYEQYF
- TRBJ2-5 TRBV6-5 CASRLAGLQETQYF
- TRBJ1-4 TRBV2 CASSDRDEKLFF
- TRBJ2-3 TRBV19 CASSKDRRGGDTQYF
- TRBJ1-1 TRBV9 CASSVEGRAGTEAFF
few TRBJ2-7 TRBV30 CAHGLAHEQYF
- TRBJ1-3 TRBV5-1 CASSFEGGTGTIYF
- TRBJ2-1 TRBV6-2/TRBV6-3 CASSYSFRGTDEQFF
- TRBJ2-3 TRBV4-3 CASSPSTGPDTQYF
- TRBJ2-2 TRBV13 CASRRGGRDYTGELFF
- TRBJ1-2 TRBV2 CASSVQQHNYGYTF
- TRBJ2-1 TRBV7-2 CASSLSRARRHEQFF
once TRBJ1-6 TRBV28 CASSYLDRGAYSPLHF
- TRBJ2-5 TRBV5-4 CASSLGRGLAGVVETQYF
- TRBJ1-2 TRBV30 CAWSAGDSGLYGYTF
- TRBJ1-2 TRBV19 CASSVDGYYGYTF
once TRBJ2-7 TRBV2 CASSALLAGAYEQYF
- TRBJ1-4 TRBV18 CASSPQGNNEKLFF